This T cell receptor (beta chain) appears in the sequencing data of a study of metastatic and nonmetastatic thyroid tumors. On the study more broadly: Comparative analysis of repertoires was undertaken across blood and tumor or nodule tissue obtained from malignant and benign thyroid patients. Study outcomes and limitations: According to reports, the diversity of TCR beta was significantly higher in malignant thyroid tumors than in benign nodules, and this held in both blood and tumor samples.

This clone counts as medium-sized (0.01 to 0.1%). Antigen specificity is unknown. TCRdb re-clonotyped the PCR reads via MiXCR. The sample lists several thousand clones, approximately 32% occurring once. Patients were all untreated before their thyroid surgery. Germline CDR1 reads LNHDA; CDR2 reads SQIVND (reference sequence). The CDR3 covers 14 residues. Trimming stripped 3 bases from V and 3 bases from J, with 9 bases between. Sample: tumor tissue. V is TRBV19 and J is TRBJ1-5; D is uncertain. The receptor was derived from a female donor with papillary thyroid cancer or a benign thyroid nodule (not recorded which). Some clones in this sample may be carry-over from other donors' samples. CDR3 bases: TGTGCCAGTAGTATTATAAGTTACAATCAGCCCCAGCATTTT. Translated: CASSIISYNQPQHF.